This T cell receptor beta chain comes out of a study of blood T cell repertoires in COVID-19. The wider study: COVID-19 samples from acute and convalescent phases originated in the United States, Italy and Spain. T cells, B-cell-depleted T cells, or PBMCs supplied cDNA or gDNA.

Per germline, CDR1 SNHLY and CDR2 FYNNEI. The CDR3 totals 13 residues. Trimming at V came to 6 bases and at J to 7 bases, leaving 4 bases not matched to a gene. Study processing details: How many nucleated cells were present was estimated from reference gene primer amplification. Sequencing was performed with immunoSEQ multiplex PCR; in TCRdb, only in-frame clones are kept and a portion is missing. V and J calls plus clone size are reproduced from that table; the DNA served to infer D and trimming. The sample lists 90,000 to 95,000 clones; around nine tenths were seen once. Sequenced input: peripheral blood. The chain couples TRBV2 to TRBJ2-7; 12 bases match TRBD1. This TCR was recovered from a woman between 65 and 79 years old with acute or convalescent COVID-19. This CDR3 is CASRGQGAREQYF. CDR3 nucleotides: TGTGCCAGCAGGGGACAGGGGGCGCGGGAGCAGTACTTC.